This T cell receptor beta chain was captured in a study of OX40 agonist ivuxolimab in advanced cancers. Profiling relied on immunoSEQ multiplex PCR, and the TCRdb table lists in-frame clones only, not all of them. The sample shows tens of thousands of clones, 65% to 90% of them seen only once. Blood sampling took place at baseline, cycle 4 day 1, and cycle 7 day 1. The length of the CDR3 is 18 residues. With 0 bases clipped from V and 4 bases from J, the junction kept 15 bases outside the gene matches. Germline V lookup: CDR1 MNHEY, CDR2 SMNVEV (reference sequence). This chain connects TRBV27 to TRBJ2-7, with TRBD1 identical over 7 bases. The sample was CD4+ or CD8+ T cells sorted from blood, taken in a trial of the OX40 agonist ivuxolimab. This TCR came from an adult with an advanced solid tumor such as melanoma, head and neck, liver or kidney cancer. CDR3 amino acids: CASSLSGLDRVEWYEQYF. In DNA, the CDR3 is TGTGCCAGCAGTTTATCGGGGCTCGACAGGGTGGAGTGGTACGAGCAGTACTTC.